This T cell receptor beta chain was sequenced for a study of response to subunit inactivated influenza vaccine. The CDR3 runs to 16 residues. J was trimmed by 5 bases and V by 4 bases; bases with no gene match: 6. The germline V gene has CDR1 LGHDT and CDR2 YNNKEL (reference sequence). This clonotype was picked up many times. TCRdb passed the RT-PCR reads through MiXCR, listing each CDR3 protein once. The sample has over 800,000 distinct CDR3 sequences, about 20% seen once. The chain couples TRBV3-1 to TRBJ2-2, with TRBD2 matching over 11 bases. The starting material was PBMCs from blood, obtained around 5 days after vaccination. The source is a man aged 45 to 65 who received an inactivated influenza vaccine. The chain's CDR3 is CASSPRLAGLTGELFF. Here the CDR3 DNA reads TGTGCCAGCAGCCCTAGACTAGCGGGGCTAACCGGGGAGCTGTTTTTT.